The 19 T cell receptor beta chains below were found in one sample sequenced in a study of T-cell memory formation after mild COVID-19. TCRdb used MiXCR to reprocess the 5' RACE reads, holding one entry per CDR3 protein. The repertoire holds about half a million distinct CDR3 sequences, with about 18% as singletons. Material for sequencing was PBMCs or a T cell subset sorted from them (not recorded which). Receptors were obtained from an adult woman who had mild COVID-19 (a few samples of this study predate the infection). Cell type and time point are not known.

This clonotype showed up just a few times. The V gene is TRBV15, the J gene TRBJ2-5; D possibly corresponds to TRBD1 (5 bases). This CDR3 contains 15 residues. V shed 0 bases and J shed 2 bases, with 10 bases lying between them. CDR1 and CDR2 (germline): LNHNV, YYDKDF (reference sequence). In DNA, the CDR3 is TGTGCCACCAGCAGAGATCTGACAGAACAAGAGACCCAGTACTTC. This sequence encodes CATSRDLTEQETQYF. Using reference TRBV15 and TRBJ2-5 for the parts outside the CDR3, the full variable domain is DAMVIQNPRYQVTQFGKPVTLSCSQTLNHNVMYWYQQKSSQAPKLLFHYYDKDFNNEADTPDNFQSRRPNTSFCFLDIRSPGLGDTAMYLCATSRDLTEQETQYFGPGTRLLVL.

The V gene is TRBV7-8, the J gene TRBJ1-5; D unclear. The CDR3 consists of 15 residues. CDR1 is SGHVS and CDR2 is FQNEAQ in the germline V gene. V lost 1 base, J lost 3 bases, and 10 bases lay in between. The chain's CDR3 is CASSLVGPINQPQHF. CDR3 nucleotides: TGTGCCAGCAGCTTAGTCGGGCCGATCAATCAGCCCCAGCATTTT.

This clonotype has a handful of counts. The CDR3 loop is CASSAETGLGNTEAFF. CDR3 DNA sequence: TGTGCCAGCAGCGCCGAAACAGGGTTGGGGAACACTGAAGCTTTCTTT. The chain uses TRBV9 and TRBJ1-1; tentatively, D is TRBD1 (6 bases). Germline V lookup: CDR1 SGDLS, CDR2 YYNGEE. Trimming took 3 bases from V and 1 from J, leaving 16 bases between them. This CDR3 has 16 amino acids. Drawing the rest from reference TRBV9 and TRBJ1-1, the complete variable domain is DSGVTQTPKHLITATGQRVTLRCSPRSGDLSVYWYQQSLDQGLQFLIQYYNGEERAKGNILERFSAQQFPDLHSELNLSSLELGDSALYFCASSAETGLGNTEAFFGQGTRLTVV.

This clonotype has just a few counts. V and J are TRBV20-1 and TRBJ1-1; the D gene is possibly TRBD1 (6 bases). The V end lost 4 bases, the J end lost 5 bases, and 20 bases lay between the germline ends. This CDR3 has 15 residues. The germline V gene has CDR1 DFQATT and CDR2 SNEGSKA (reference sequence). The DNA for the CDR3 is TGCAGTGCTACCGGAGGGACAATGAGGGGAACTGAAGCTTTCTTT. Translated: CSATGGTMRGTEAFF.

There are a few counts of this clonotype. The V gene is TRBV5-1, the J gene TRBJ2-7; no reliable D call. This CDR3 contains 14 residues. In germline, CDR1 is SGHRS, CDR2 YFSETQ. V lost 0 bases and J 7 bases, leaving 14 bases between the germline ends. In DNA, the CDR3 is TGCGCCAGCAGCTTGGTTGGAGAGATGGGAGAGCAGTACTTC. Translated: CASSLVGEMGEQYF.

This clonotype has a handful of counts. The chain uses TRBV12-3 or TRBV12-4 and TRBJ1-2; TRBD1 matches at 8 bases. V shed 4 bases, J shed 3 bases, and the junction held 4 bases outside the gene matches. This CDR3 contains 14 residues. CDR3 coding DNA: TGTGCCAGCAGTTACGGACAGGGTTACTATGGCTACACCTTC. It is translated as CASSYGQGYYGYTF.

In this sample, this clonotype turned up a few times. CDR3: CASSHNTGYGTGELFF. The CDR3 DNA follows: TGCGCCAGCAGCCATAACACAGGGTACGGCACCGGGGAGCTGTTTTTT. This chain links TRBV4-1 with TRBJ2-2, with D tentatively TRBD1 (6 bases). The CDR3 is made up of 16 amino acids. Germline V CDR1 and CDR2: MGHRA, YSYEKL. Between the trimmed V and J ends, which lost 3 bases and 4 bases, there was a span of 15 bases.

V gene TRBV30 combines with J gene TRBJ1-1, with D hard to call. CDR3 size: 15 residues. Trimming took off 0 bases at V and 11 bases at J, with 22 bases between the two ends. Germline V gene sequence: CDR1 GTSNPN, CDR2 SVGIG (reference sequence). This CDR3 is CAWSVLSRTPSDAFF. As DNA, the CDR3 is TGTGCCTGGAGTGTACTCAGTCGGACCCCCTCGGACGCTTTCTTT.

CDR3 protein: CAGRTGGSPLHF. The CDR3, as DNA: TGTGCCGGCAGGACAGGGGGATCACCCCTCCACTTT. The J gene is TRBJ1-6, the V gene TRBV19, with 10 bases that match TRBD1. J was trimmed by 10 bases and V by 11 bases; bases with no gene match: 5. Germline assignment: CDR1 LNHDA and CDR2 SQIVND (reference sequence). The CDR3 length is 12 residues.

J is TRBJ2-7 and V is TRBV6-5; weak D call: TRBD2 (5 bases). The CDR3 is 14 amino acids. The germline V and J ends were trimmed by 7 bases and 3 bases, with 16 bases remaining between them. CDR1 and CDR2 (germline): MNHEY, SVGAGI. Here the CDR3 DNA reads TGTGCCAGCAAAGAGGGCCGACAATACTACGAGCAGTACTTC. This codes for CASKEGRQYYEQYF.

There are a few counts of this clonotype. The V gene is TRBV15, the J gene TRBJ2-3, with D unresolved. The CDR3 totals 16 residues. Trimming cost V 0 bases and J 0 bases, with 10 bases left between them. CDR1 is LNHNV and CDR2 is YYDKDF in the germline V gene (reference sequence). The CDR3 DNA follows: TGTGCCACCAGCAGAGATCGGGTAACTAGCACAGATACGCAGTATTTT. This translates into CATSRDRVTSTDTQYF. The full variable domain, completed using reference TRBV15 and TRBJ2-3, is DAMVIQNPRYQVTQFGKPVTLSCSQTLNHNVMYWYQQKSSQAPKLLFHYYDKDFNNEADTPDNFQSRRPNTSFCFLDIRSPGLGDTAMYLCATSRDRVTSTDTQYFGPGTRLTVL.

CDR3 nucleotides: TGTGCCAGTAGTATAAGGACAGGGGGAAGTGGCTATGGCTACACCTTC. Protein: CASSIRTGGSGYGYTF. The gene calls are TRBV19 and TRBJ1-2; TRBD1 matches 10 bases. V shed 2 bases, J shed 4 bases, and the junction held 7 bases outside the gene matches. CDR1 and CDR2 (germline): LNHDA, SQIVND (reference sequence). CDR3 length equals 16 residues.

There are a few counts of this clonotype. The chain carries TRBV12-3 or TRBV12-4 and TRBJ2-7, with 7 positions matching TRBD1. Trimming at V came to 5 bases and at J to 6 bases, leaving 4 bases not matched to a gene. The CDR3 has 12 amino acids. CDR3 residues: CASSATGAEQYF. The CDR3, as DNA: TGTGCCAGCAGTGCCACAGGGGCCGAGCAGTACTTC.

The rearrangement links TRBV7-2 to TRBJ2-1; D perhaps matches TRBD1 (6 bases). Germline loops: CDR1 SGHTA, CDR2 FQGNSA. The CDR3 is made up of 15 amino acids. The V and J ends lost 1 base and 4 bases respectively, with 11 bases between them. CDR3 nucleotide sequence: TGTGCCAGCAGCTTAGACAGGGTAGGATACAATGAGCAGTTCTTC. This sequence encodes CASSLDRVGYNEQFF.

This clonotype was counted only a few times. The V gene is TRBV29-1, the J gene TRBJ2-7; 9 bases are a match to TRBD1. Germline CDR1 SQVTM, CDR2 ANQGSEA. There are 14 residues in the CDR3. V was pared by 6 bases and J by 4 bases, with 10 bases of the junction left unmatched. The CDR3 spells CSVGPGQGGYEQYF. The CDR3 DNA is TGCAGCGTCGGTCCGGGACAGGGAGGTTACGAGCAGTACTTC.

This clonotype was observed a few times. The DNA for the CDR3 is TGTGCCAGCAGCTCGCCCGACGCCGGTAGCGGCAATGAGCAGTTCTTC. Its translation: CASSSPDAGSGNEQFF. This chain joins TRBV11-2 and TRBJ2-1; weak D call: TRBD2 (6 bases). The germline V and J ends were trimmed by 4 bases and 6 bases, with 19 bases remaining between them. The CDR3 is 16 amino acids. Germline V gene lookup returns CDR1 SGHAT and CDR2 FQNNGV.

CDR3 coding DNA: TGTGCCAGCAGTGTTACTAGCGGAGCACCGTTGGAGCAGTTCTTC. It translates to CASSVTSGAPLEQFF. The chain couples TRBV2 to TRBJ2-1; 8 bases align to TRBD2. This CDR3 is built from 15 residues. J was trimmed by 10 bases and V by 4 bases; bases with no gene match: 12. Germline lookup yields CDR1 SNHLY and CDR2 FYNNEI.

The chain joins TRBV19 to TRBJ2-7; 7 nucleotides align to TRBD2. The CDR3 runs 14 residues. CDR1 and CDR2 (germline): LNHDA, SQIVND (reference sequence). The V and J ends lost 3 bases and 1 base, in that order; junction bases with no gene match: 3. CDR3 DNA: TGTGCCAGTAGTATGCTAGCGGTATCCTACGAGCAGTACTTC. Its protein product is CASSMLAVSYEQYF.

This clonotype was recorded many times. V is TRBV2 and J is TRBJ2-3, with D perhaps TRBD2 (6 bases). The CDR3 is made up of 15 amino acids. V was pared by 5 bases and J by 0 bases, with 12 bases between. Germline lookup yields CDR1 SNHLY and CDR2 FYNNEI. In DNA, the CDR3 is TGTGCCAGCAGTTCTGGGACTGCTAGCACAGATACGCAGTATTTT. Translation: CASSSGTASTDTQYF.